The clone carrying this TCR beta chain was found a few times. Its specificity is not known. Other DNA sequences in the sample encode the same CDR3. The sample comes from a study of CD8+ T cells in alopecia areata. Study-level points and caveats: Although TCR sharing was seen in mice, sharing across patients was less clear, possibly for HLA-related reasons. Especially in alopecia totalis/universalis, lesional scalp showed greater clonality than normal scalp did.

Following extraction, RNA underwent reverse transcription to cDNA, which served as the sequencing template. Assay: immunoSEQ multiplex PCR; the TCRdb copy retains only in-frame clones and omits some. The table lists more than 100,000 clones, 55% of them singletons, with around 9% in the top ten. From germline, CDR1 is SQVTM and CDR2 ANQGSEA. The ends were cut back, 4 bases at V and 2 bases at J, with 6 bases in the middle. This CDR3 region has 12 residues. The sequencing input was CD4+ T cells sorted from blood. V is TRBV29-1 and J is TRBJ1-5, with TRBD1 as a possible D gene (6 bases). The sequence was obtained from a human donor in good health. The CDR3 loop is CSVGQGNQPQHF. CDR3 nucleotides: TGCAGCGTTGGACAGGGCAATCAGCCCCAGCATTTT.